This TCR beta chain was sequenced in a study of T cell responses to AZD1222 COVID-19 vaccine. Study-wide points: Among AZD1222 vaccinees, only six or seven were seropositive at baseline.

Both about-4-week and about-12-week second-dose recipients were combined. Clones were read by immunoSEQ multiplex PCR, and TCRdb kept only the in-frame ones, dropping some. The repertoire includes approximately 130,000 clones, over 75% of them detected once, and 4.5% to 7% sits in the top ten. Comments on this clone: The antigen is unknown.

The clonotype originates from an adult who received the AZD1222 COVID-19 vaccine. Sequenced here: peripheral blood, sampled 28 days after the second AZD1222 dose.

CDR3 loop: CASTIRPRDRGYSNQPQHF. In nucleotides, the CDR3 is TGTGCCAGTACCATTCGACCGCGGGACAGGGGCTATAGCAATCAGCCCCAGCATTTT. The chain uses TRBV21-1 and TRBJ1-5; the table's D call, TRBD1, has no DNA check behind it. TRBV21-1 is termed a pseudogene. CDR3 length: 19 residues.